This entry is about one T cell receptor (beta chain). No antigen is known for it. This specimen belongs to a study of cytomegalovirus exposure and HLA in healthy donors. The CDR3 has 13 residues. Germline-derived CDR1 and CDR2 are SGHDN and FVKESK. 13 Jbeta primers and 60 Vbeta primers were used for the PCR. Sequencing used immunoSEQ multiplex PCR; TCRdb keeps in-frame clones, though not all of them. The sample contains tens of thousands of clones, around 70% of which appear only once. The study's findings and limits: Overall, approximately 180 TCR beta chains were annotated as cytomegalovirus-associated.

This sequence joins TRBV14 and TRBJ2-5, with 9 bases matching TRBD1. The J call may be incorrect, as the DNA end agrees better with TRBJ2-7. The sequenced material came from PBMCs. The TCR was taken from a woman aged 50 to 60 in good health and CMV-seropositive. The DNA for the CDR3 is TGTGCCAGCAGCGGGACAGGGTTCTACGAGCAGTACTTC. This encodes CASSGTGFYEQYF.